Below are 8 T cell receptor beta chains sequenced from a single sample in a study of CD8 T cells in ankylosing spondylitis. TCRdb called the 5' RACE reads again in MiXCR, with one record for every CDR3 protein. The sample comprises just over 350,000 distinct CDR3 sequences, approximately 22% of which are singletons, and around 13% rests with the top ten. Sequences were obtained from blood, either unsorted or a sorted T cell fraction (not recorded which). All receptors derive from a male donor with ankylosing spondylitis or in good health (not recorded which).

This clonotype was detected only a few times. The CDR3 loop reads CASRDTRGADYNEQFF. The CDR3 DNA sequence: TGTGCCAGCAGGGATACGCGGGGGGCCGATTACAATGAGCAGTTCTTC. The gene calls are TRBV12-3 or TRBV12-4 and TRBJ2-1, with 8 bases aligning to TRBD2. The V segment lost 6 bases and the J segment 4 bases; nucleotides outside the gene matches: 11. The CDR3 totals 16 residues.

This sequence joins TRBV12-3 or TRBV12-4 and TRBJ2-3; D call uncertain. V was pared by 3 bases and J by 4 bases, with 11 bases between. The CDR3 extends over 14 amino acids. CDR3 protein: CASSFVLSPDTQYF. The CDR3 bases are TGTGCCAGCAGTTTTGTATTGTCCCCAGATACGCAGTATTTT.

J is TRBJ1-4 and V is TRBV12-3 or TRBV12-4; the D is unclear. Trimming cost V 0 bases and J 7 bases, with 3 bases left between them. This CDR3 is built from 12 residues. This CDR3 is CASSLAGEKLFF. CDR3 nucleotide sequence: TGTGCCAGCAGTTTAGCCGGTGAAAAACTGTTTTTT.

This chain connects TRBV4-2 to TRBJ2-2; D may be TRBD2 (7 bases). The germline V and J ends were trimmed by 1 base and 6 bases, with 21 bases remaining between them. The CDR3 is made up of 18 amino acids. Germline V gives CDR1 LGHNA, CDR2 YNFKEQ. Here the CDR3 reads CASSQVSGGLVDPGELFF. The CDR3 DNA is TGTGCCAGCAGCCAAGTGTCGGGGGGCCTGGTAGATCCCGGGGAGCTGTTTTTT.

This clonotype was recorded many times. V is TRBV10-2 and J is TRBJ2-1, with TRBD1 matching 8 bases. The length of the CDR3 is 13 residues. CDR1 is WSHSY, CDR2 SAAADI, per germline. The trim removed 5 bases at V and 8 bases at J, leaving 5 bases unmatched. The DNA for the CDR3 is TGCGCCAGCAGTCCCGGACAGGGCTATGAGCAGTTCTTC. Residues: CASSPGQGYEQFF.

The chain combines TRBV27 with TRBJ2-1; TRBD2 matches 7 bases. V shed 1 base and J 8 bases; nucleotides not matched to a gene: 11. Per the germline V gene, CDR1 is MNHEY and CDR2 is SMNVEV (reference sequence). The CDR3 loop spans 16 amino acids. In DNA form, the CDR3 reads TGTGCCAGCAGTTTATTCGCGGGGGTGATTCCCCATGAGCAGTTCTTC. It translates to CASSLFAGVIPHEQFF.

This chain connects TRBV12-3 or TRBV12-4 to TRBJ1-4; 8 nucleotides match TRBD1. The CDR3 extends over 15 amino acids. With V trimmed by 5 bases and J by 7 bases, 9 bases remained unmatched. Written as DNA, the CDR3 is TGTGCCAGCAGTCCGGAGACAGGGGTGCGTGAAAAACTGTTTTTT. Translating gives CASSPETGVREKLFF.

Only a few counts were recorded for this clonotype. The gene calls are TRBV11-2 and TRBJ2-7; 10 bases align to TRBD2. Unmatched junction bases numbered 5, after V lost 4 bases and J lost 2 bases. Germline loops: CDR1 SGHAT, CDR2 FQNNGV. The CDR3 length is 15 residues. The CDR3 region is CASSSTSGPAYEQYF. The CDR3 nucleotides read TGTGCCAGCAGCTCGACTAGCGGGCCGGCCTACGAGCAGTACTTC.